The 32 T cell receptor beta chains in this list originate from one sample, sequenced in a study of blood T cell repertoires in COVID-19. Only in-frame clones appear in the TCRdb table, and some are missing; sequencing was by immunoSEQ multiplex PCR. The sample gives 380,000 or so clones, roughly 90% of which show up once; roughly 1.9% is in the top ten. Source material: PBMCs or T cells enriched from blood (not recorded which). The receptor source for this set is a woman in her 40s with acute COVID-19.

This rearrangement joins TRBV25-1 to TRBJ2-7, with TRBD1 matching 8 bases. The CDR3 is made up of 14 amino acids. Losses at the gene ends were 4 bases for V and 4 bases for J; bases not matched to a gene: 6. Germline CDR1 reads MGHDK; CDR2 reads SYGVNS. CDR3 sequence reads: CASSAGTGPYEQYF. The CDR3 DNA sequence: TGTGCCAGCAGTGCCGGGACAGGCCCATACGAGCAGTACTTC.

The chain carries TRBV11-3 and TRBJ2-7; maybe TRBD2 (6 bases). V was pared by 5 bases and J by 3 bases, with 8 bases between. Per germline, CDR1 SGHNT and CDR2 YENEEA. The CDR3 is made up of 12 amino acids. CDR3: CASSGGSYEQYF. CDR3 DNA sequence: TGTGCCAGCAGCGGGGGGAGCTACGAGCAGTACTTC.

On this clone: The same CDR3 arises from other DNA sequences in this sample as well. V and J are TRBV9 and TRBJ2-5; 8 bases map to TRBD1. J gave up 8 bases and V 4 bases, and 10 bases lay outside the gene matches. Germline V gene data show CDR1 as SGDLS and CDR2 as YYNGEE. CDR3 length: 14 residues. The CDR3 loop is CASSQSGGGETQYF. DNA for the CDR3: TGTGCCAGCAGCCAATCAGGGGGCGGGGAAACCCAGTACTTC.

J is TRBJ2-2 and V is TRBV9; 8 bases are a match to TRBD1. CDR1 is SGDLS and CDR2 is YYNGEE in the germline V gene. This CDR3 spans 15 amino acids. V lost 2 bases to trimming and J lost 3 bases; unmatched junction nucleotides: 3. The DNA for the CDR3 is TGTGCCAGCAGCGTTCAGGGGGCAGACACCGGGGAGCTGTTTTTT. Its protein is CASSVQGADTGELFF.

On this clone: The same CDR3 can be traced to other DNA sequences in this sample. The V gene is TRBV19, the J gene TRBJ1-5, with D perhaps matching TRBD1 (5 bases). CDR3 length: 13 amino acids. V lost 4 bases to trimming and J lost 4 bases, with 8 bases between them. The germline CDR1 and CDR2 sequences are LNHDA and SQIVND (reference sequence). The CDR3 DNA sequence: TGTGCCAGTAGTAGGACACAAAATCAGCCCCAGCATTTT. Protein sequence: CASSRTQNQPQHF.

The CDR3 nucleotides read TGTGCCAGCAGTGAAGCGGGCAGGGGGTGGCAGTTCTTC. Its protein is CASSEAGRGWQFF. V usage is TRBV2 and J usage is TRBJ2-1, with TRBD1 matching 7 bases. Trimming removed 0 bases from V and 12 bases from J; junction bases left unmatched: 5. The CDR3 has 13 residues. The germline CDR1 and CDR2 sequences are SNHLY and FYNNEI.

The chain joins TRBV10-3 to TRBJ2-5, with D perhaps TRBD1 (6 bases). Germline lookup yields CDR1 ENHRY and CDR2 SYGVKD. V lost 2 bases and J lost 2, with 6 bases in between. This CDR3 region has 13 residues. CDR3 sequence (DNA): TGTGCCATCAGTGAGACAGGGCAAGAGACCCAGTACTTC. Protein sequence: CAISETGQETQYF.

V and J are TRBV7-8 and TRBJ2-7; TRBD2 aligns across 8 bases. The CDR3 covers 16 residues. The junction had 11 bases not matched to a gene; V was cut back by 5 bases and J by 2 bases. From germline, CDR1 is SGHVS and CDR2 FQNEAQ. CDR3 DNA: TGTGCCAGCAGCCCAGCCGCGGGGGGCGCTACCTACGAGCAGTACTTC. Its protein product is CASSPAAGGATYEQYF.

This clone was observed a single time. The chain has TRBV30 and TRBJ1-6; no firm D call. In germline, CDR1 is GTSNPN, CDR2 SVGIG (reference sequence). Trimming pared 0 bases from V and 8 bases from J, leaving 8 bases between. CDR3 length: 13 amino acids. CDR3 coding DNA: TGTGCCTGGAGTGTTTTGGAGGATTCACCCCTCCACTTT. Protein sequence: CAWSVLEDSPLHF.

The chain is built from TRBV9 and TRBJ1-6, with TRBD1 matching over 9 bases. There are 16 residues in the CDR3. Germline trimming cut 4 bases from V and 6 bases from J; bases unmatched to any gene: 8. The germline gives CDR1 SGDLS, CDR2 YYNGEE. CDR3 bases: TGTGCCAGCAGCTTAAGCGGGACAGGGACTAATTCACCCCTCCACTTT. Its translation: CASSLSGTGTNSPLHF.

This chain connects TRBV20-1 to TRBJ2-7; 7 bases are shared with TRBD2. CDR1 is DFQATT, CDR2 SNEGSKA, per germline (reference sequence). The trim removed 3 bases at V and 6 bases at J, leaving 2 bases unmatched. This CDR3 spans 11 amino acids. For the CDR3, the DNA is TGCAGTGCTAGCGGGGGGTTCGAGCAGTACTTC. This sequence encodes CSASGGFEQYF.

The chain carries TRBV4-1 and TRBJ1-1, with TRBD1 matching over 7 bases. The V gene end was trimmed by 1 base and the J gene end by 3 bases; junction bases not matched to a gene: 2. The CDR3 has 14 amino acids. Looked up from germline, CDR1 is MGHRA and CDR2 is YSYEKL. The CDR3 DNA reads TGCGCCAGCAGCCAAGGGGACAGCTACACTGAAGCTTTCTTT. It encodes CASSQGDSYTEAFF.

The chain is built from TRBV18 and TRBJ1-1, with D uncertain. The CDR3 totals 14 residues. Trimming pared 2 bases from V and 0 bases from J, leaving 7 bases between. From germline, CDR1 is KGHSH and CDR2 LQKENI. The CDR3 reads CASSPSILNTEAFF. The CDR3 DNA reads TGTGCCAGCTCACCAAGCATATTGAACACTGAAGCTTTCTTT.

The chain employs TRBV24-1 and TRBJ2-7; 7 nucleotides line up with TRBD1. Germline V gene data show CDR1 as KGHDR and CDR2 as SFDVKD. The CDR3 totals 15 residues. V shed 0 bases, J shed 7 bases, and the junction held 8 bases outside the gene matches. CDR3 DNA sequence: TGTGCCACCAGTGATTTGGATCAGGGGGTCTGGGAGCAGTACTTC. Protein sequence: CATSDLDQGVWEQYF.

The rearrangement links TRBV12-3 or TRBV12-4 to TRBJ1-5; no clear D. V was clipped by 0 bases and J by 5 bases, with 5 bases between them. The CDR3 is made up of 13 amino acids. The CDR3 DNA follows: TGTGCCAGCAGTTTAGCGGGCCATCAGCCCCAGCATTTT. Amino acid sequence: CASSLAGHQPQHF.

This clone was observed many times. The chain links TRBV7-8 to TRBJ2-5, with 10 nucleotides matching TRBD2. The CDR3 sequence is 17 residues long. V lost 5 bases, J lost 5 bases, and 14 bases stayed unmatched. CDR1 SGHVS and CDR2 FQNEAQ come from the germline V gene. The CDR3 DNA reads TGTGCCAGCAGCGTAGGATCAACTAGCGGGGCGACCGAGACCCAGTACTTC. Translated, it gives CASSVGSTSGATETQYF.

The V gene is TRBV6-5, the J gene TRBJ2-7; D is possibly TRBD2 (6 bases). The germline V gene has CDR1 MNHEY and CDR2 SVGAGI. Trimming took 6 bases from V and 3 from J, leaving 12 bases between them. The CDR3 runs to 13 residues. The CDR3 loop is CASSQGLFYEQYF. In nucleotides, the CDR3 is TGTGCCAGCAGCCAGGGACTTTTCTACGAGCAGTACTTC.

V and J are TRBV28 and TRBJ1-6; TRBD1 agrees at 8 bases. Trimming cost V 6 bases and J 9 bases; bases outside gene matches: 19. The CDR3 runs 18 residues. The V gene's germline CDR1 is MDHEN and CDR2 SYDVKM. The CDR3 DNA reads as TGTGCCAGCAGCCCCCCGGGGCAGGGGGCCCTCCCGGGTTCACCCCTCCACTTT. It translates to CASSPPGQGALPGSPLHF.

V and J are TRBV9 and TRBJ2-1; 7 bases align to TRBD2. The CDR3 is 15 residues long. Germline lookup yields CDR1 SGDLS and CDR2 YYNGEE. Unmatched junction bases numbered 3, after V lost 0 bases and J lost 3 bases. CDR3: CASSVEGGYYNEQFF. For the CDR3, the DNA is TGTGCCAGCAGCGTAGAGGGAGGGTACTACAATGAGCAGTTCTTC.

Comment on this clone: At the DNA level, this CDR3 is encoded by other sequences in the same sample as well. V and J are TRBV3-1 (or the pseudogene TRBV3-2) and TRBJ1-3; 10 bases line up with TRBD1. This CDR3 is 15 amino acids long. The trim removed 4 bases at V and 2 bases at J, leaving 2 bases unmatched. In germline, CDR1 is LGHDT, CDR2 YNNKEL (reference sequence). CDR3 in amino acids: CASSLGQGAGNTIYF. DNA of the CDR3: TGTGCCAGCAGCCTCGGACAGGGGGCTGGAAACACCATATATTTT.

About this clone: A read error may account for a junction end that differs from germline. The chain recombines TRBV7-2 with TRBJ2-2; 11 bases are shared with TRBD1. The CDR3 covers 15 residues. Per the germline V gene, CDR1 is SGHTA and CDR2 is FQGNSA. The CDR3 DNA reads TGTGCCAGCAGATTAGGGACAGGGGGTACCGGGGAGCTGTTTTTT. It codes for CASRLGTGGTGELFF.

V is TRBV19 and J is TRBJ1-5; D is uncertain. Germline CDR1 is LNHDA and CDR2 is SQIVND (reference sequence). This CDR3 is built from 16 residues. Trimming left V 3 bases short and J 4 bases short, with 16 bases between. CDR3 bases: TGTGCCAGTAGTATTTCTATGGCGGGAAATAATCAGCCCCAGCATTTT. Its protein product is CASSISMAGNNQPQHF. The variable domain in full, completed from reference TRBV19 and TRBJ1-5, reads DGGITQSPKYLFRKEGQNVTLSCEQNLNHDAMYWYRQDPGQGLRLIYYSQIVNDFQKGDIAEGYSVSREKKESFPLTVTSAQKNPTAFYLCASSISMAGNNQPQHFGDGTRLSIL.

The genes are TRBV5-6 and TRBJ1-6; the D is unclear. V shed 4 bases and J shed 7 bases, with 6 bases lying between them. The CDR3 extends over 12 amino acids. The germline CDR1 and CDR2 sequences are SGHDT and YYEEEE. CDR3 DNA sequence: TGTGCCAGCAGCATACTCAATTCACCCCTCCACTTT. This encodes CASSILNSPLHF.

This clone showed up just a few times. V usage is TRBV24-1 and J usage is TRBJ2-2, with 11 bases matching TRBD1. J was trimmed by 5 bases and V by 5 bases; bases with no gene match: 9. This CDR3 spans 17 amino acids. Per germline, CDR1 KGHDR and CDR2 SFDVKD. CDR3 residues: CATSAPPGTGGTGELFF. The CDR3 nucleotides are TGTGCCACCAGTGCCCCACCCGGGACAGGGGGAACCGGGGAGCTGTTTTTT.

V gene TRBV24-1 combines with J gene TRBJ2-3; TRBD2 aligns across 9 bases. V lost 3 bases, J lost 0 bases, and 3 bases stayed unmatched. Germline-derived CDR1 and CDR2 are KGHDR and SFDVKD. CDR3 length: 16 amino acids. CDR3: CATSDRTSVSTDTQYF. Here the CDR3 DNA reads TGTGCCACCAGTGATCGGACTAGCGTTAGCACAGATACGCAGTATTTT.

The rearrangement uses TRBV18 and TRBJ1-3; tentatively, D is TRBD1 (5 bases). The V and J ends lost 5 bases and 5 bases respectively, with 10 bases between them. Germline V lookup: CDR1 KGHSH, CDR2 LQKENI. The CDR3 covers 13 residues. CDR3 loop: CASSSDTRNTIYF. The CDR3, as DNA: TGTGCCAGCTCATCGGACACTAGAAACACCATATATTTT.

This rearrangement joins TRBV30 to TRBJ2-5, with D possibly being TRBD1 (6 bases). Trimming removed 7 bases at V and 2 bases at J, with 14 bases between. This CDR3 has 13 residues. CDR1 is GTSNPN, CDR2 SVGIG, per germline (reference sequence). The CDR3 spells CALDPGQQETQYF. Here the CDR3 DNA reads TGTGCCTTGGATCCCGGACAGCAAGAGACCCAGTACTTC.

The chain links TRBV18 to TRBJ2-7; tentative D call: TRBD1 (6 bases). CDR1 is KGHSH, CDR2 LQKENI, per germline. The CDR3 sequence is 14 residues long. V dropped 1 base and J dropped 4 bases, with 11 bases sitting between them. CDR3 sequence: CASSPRDNNYEQYF. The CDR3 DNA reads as TGTGCCAGCTCACCACGGGACAATAATTACGAGCAGTACTTC.

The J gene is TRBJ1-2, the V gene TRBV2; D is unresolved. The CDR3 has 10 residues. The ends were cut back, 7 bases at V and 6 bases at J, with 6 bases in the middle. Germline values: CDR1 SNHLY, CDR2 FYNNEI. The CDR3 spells CASTTDGYTF. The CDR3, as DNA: TGTGCCAGCACCACAGATGGCTACACCTTC.

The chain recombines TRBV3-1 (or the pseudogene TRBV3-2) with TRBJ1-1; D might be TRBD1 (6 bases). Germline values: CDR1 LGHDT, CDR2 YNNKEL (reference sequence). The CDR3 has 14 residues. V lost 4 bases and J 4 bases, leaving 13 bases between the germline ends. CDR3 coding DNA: TGTGCCAGCAGCCTCCGGGAAGGGGGCACTGAAGCTTTCTTT. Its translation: CASSLREGGTEAFF.

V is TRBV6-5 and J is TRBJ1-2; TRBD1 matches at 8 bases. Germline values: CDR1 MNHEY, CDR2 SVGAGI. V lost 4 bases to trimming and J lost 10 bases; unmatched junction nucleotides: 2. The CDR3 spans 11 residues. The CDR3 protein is CASSFRGHYTF. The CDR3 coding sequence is TGTGCCAGCAGTTTCAGGGGGCACTACACCTTC.

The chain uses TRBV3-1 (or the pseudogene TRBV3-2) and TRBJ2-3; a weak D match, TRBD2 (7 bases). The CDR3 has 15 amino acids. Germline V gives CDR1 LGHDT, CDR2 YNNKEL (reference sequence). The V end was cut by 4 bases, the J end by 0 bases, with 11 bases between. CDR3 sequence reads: CASSLAGASTDTQYF. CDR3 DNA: TGTGCCAGCAGCCTTGCGGGGGCCAGCACAGATACGCAGTATTTT.